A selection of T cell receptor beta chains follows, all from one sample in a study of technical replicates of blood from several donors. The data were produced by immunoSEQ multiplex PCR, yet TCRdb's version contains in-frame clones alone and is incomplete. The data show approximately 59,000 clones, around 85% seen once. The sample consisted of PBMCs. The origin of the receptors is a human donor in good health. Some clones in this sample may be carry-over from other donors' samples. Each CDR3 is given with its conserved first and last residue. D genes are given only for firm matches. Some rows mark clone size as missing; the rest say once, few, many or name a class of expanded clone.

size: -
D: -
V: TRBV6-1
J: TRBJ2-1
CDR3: CASSEASGFPYNEQFF
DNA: TGTGCCAGCAGTGAAGCGAGCGGGTTCCCCTACAATGAGCAGTTCTTC

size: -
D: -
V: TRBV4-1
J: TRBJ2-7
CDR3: CASSQAGTGRVGQYF
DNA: TGCGCCAGCAGCCAAGCGGGAACTGGTAGGGTTGGGCAGTACTTC

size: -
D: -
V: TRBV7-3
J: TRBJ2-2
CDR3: CASSLMGAGSGELFF
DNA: TGTGCCAGCAGCTTAATGGGGGCAGGGAGCGGGGAGCTGTTTTTT

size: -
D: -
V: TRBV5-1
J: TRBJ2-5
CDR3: CASSLGTEFGKTQYF
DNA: TGCGCCAGCAGCTTGGGGACCGAATTCGGGAAGACCCAGTACTTC

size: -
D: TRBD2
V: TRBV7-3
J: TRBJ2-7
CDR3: CASSLTRPSGTIYEQYF
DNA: TGTGCCAGCAGCTTAACGAGGCCTAGCGGGACCATCTACGAGCAGTACTTC

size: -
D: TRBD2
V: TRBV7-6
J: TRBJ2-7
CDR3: CASSAQAGGPVEQYF
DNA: TGTGCCAGCAGCGCCCAAGCGGGGGGCCCCGTAGAGCAGTACTTC

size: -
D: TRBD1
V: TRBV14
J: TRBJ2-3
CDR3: CASNHGDSTQYF
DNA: TGTGCCAGCAACCACGGGGACAGTACGCAGTATTTT

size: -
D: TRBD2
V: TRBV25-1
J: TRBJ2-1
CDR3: CASSEYSASGSPYNEQFF
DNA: TGTGCCAGCAGTGAATATAGCGCTAGCGGGAGTCCCTACAATGAGCAGTTCTTC

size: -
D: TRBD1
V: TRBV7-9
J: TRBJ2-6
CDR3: CASSFGTGLSNVLTF
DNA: TGTGCCAGCAGCTTTGGGACAGGGCTTTCCAACGTCCTGACTTTC

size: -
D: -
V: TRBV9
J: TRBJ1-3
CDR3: CASSVTAFSGNTIYF
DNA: TGTGCCAGCAGTGTAACAGCCTTCTCTGGAAACACCATATATTTT

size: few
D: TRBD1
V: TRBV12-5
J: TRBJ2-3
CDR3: CASGPTGGKLDTQYF
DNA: TGTGCTAGTGGTCCTACAGGGGGGAAATTGGATACGCAGTATTTT

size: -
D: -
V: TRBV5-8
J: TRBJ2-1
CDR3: CASSLVGGRDNEQFF
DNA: TGTGCCAGCAGCTTGGTGGGGGGTCGGGACAATGAGCAGTTCTTC

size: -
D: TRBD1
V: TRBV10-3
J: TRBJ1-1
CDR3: CAINALPGQGGTEAFF
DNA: TGTGCCATCAATGCCCTACCGGGACAGGGTGGGACTGAAGCTTTCTTT

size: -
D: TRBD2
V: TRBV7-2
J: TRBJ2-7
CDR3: CASSLRAGGSYEQYF
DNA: TGTGCCAGCAGCTTAAGGGCGGGAGGGTCCTACGAGCAGTACTTC

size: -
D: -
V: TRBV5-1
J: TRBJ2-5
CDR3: CASSPDLGGGETQYF
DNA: TGCGCCAGCAGCCCGGATTTGGGGGGAGGAGAGACCCAGTACTTC

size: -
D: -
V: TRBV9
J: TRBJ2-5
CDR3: CASSGQSKETQYF
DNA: TGTGCCAGCAGCGGGCAATCAAAAGAGACCCAGTACTTC

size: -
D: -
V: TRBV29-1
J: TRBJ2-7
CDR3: CSVTGTTHEQYF
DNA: TGCAGCGTCACCGGGACAACCCACGAGCAGTACTTC

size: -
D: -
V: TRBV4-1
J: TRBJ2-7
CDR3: CASSQWAVSSDYEQYF
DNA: TGCGCCAGCAGCCAATGGGCAGTTAGTTCTGACTACGAGCAGTACTTC

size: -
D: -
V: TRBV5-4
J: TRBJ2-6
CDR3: CASRPTGNPFSGANVLTF
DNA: TGTGCCAGCAGACCCACAGGGAACCCTTTCTCTGGGGCCAACGTCCTGACTTTC

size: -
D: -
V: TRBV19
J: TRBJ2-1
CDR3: CASSISGSSYNEQFF
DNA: TGTGCCAGTAGTATATCTGGGAGCTCCTACAATGAGCAGTTCTTC

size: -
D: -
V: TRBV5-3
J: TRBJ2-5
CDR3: CARSPGQETQYF
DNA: TGTGCCAGAAGCCCGGGGCAAGAGACCCAGTACTTC

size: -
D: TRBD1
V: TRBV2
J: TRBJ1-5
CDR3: CASRSLGTGEYYSNQPQHF
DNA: TGTGCCAGCAGGAGCCTCGGGACAGGGGAATATTATAGCAATCAGCCCCAGCATTTT

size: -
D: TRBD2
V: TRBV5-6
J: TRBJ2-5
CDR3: CASSLLLPSGADQETQYF
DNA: TGTGCCAGCAGCTTGCTCCTTCCTAGCGGGGCCGACCAAGAGACCCAGTACTTC

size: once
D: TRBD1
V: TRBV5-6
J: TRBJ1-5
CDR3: CASSSRERQGAGNQPQHF
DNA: TGTGCCAGCAGCTCCAGAGAGAGACAGGGGGCTGGCAATCAGCCCCAGCATTTT

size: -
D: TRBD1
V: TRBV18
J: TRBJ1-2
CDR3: CASSPQGTGDGYTF
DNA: TGTGCCAGCTCACCACAGGGGACAGGGGATGGCTACACCTTC

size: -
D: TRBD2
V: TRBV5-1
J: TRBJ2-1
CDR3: CASSVGLAGGVLDNEQFF
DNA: TGCGCCAGCAGCGTGGGACTAGCGGGAGGAGTGTTGGACAATGAGCAGTTCTTC

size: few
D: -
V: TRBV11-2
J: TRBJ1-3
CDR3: CASRPTSGTMSGNTIYF
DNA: TGTGCCAGCAGACCGACTTCCGGGACAATGTCTGGAAACACCATATATTTT

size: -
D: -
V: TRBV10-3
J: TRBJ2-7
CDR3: CAISDLYEQYF
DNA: TGTGCCATCAGTGACCTCTACGAGCAGTACTTC

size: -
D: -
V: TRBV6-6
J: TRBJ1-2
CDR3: CASSYEGDYGYTF
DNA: TGTGCCAGCAGTTATGAGGGCGACTATGGCTACACCTTC

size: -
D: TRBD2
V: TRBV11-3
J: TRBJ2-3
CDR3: CASSPRGLAGGGDTDTQYF
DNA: TGTGCCAGCAGCCCTCGTGGACTAGCGGGGGGCGGGGACACAGATACGCAGTATTTT

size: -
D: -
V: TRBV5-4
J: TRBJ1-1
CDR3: CASSHLPGSSEAFF
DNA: TGTGCCAGCAGCCACCTCCCAGGGTCAAGTGAAGCTTTCTTT

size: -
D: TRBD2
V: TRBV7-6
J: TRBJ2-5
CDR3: CASSEERGRRGWKTQYF
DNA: TGTGCCAGCAGCGAAGAGCGGGGCCGGCGGGGGTGGAAGACCCAGTACTTC

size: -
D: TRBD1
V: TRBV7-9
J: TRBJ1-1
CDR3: CASSLIQGGEAFF
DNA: TGTGCCAGCAGCCTAATACAGGGGGGTGAAGCTTTCTTT

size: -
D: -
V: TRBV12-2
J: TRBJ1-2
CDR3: CASRLPPSYDYGYTF
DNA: TGTGCAAGTCGCTTACCTCCCTCGTATGACTATGGCTACACCTTC

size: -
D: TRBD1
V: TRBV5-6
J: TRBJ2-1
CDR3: CASSTDRGWAQFF
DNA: TGTGCCAGCAGCACGGACAGGGGTTGGGCCCAGTTCTTC

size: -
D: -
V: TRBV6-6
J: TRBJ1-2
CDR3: CASSPDGDYGYTF
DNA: TGTGCCAGCAGTCCTGACGGGGACTATGGCTACACCTTC

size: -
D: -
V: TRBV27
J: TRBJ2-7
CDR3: CASSSGGKLVYEQYF
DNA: TGTGCCAGCAGCTCGGGGGGCAAGCTGGTATACGAGCAGTACTTC

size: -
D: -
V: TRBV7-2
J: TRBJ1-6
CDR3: CASSAIWANLGSPLHF
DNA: TGTGCCAGCAGCGCCATCTGGGCCAATTTAGGTTCACCCCTCCACTTT

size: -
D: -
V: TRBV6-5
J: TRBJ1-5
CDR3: CASSPFNGPQHF
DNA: TGTGCCAGCAGTCCTTTTAACGGGCCCCAGCATTTT

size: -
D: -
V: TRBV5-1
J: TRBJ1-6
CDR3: CASSLAGEQGLALHF
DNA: TGCGCCAGCAGCTTGGCGGGGGAGCAGGGACTAGCCCTCCACTTT

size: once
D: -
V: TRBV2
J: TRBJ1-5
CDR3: CARGQPNQPQHF
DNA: TGTGCCAGGGGACAACCGAATCAGCCCCAGCATTTT

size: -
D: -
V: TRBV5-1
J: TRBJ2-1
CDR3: CASSLALVVEQFF
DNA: TGCGCCAGCAGCTTGGCCCTAGTAGTTGAGCAGTTCTTC

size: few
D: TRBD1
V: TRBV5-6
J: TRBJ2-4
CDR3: CASSLAGTGGKNIQYF
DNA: TGTGCCAGCAGCTTGGCCGGGACAGGGGGCAAAAACATTCAGTACTTC

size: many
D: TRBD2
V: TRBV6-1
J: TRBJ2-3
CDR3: CASSEALAGGPDTQYF
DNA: TGTGCCAGCAGTGAAGCGCTAGCGGGAGGGCCAGATACGCAGTATTTT

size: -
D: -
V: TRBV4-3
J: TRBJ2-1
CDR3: CASSQDGLAINEQFF
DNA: TGCGCCAGCAGCCAAGATGGGCTAGCGATCAATGAGCAGTTCTTC

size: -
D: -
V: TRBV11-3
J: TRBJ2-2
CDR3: CASSSPIQNTGELFF
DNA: TGTGCCAGCAGCTCCCCTATTCAGAACACCGGGGAGCTGTTTTTT

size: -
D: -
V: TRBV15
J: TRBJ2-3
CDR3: CATSLTTTSDTQYF
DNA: TGTGCCACCAGCCTGACGACTACTTCGGATACGCAGTATTTT

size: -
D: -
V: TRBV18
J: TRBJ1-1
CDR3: CASSPTGNTEAFF
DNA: TGTGCCAGCTCACCAACGGGTAACACTGAAGCTTTCTTT

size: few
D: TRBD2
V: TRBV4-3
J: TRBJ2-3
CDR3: CASSRGTSGSADTQYF
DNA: TGCGCCAGCAGCCGGGGGACTAGCGGGAGTGCAGATACGCAGTATTTT

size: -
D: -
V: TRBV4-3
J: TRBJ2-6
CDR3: CASSQGAGVLSGANVLTF
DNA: TGCGCCAGCAGCCAGGGTGCGGGCGTACTATCTGGGGCCAACGTCCTGACTTTC